This T cell receptor beta chain was recovered during a study of cytomegalovirus exposure and HLA in healthy donors. Study observations and caveats: TCR beta V segments were, for the most part, productive about 87% or about 30% of the time in an earlier analysis.

V was cut by 0 bases and J by 9 bases, with 5 bases left in between. The CDR3 loop spans 11 amino acids. The germline V gene has CDR1 MNHEY and CDR2 SVGAGI. PCR was performed using 60 Vbeta and 13 Jbeta primers. Some clones are missing from TCRdb's copy, which holds only in-frame ones; the method was immunoSEQ multiplex PCR. The top ten hold about 13% of the sample, which has roughly 120,000 clones, 77% seen once. Regarding this clone: What it binds is not known.

Sequenced material: PBMCs. The receptor comes from a woman aged 40-49 years in good health and CMV-seropositive. The J gene is TRBJ1-1, the V gene TRBV6-5; no firm D call. CDR3 in amino acids: CASSYSQKAFF. CDR3 DNA sequence: TGTGCCAGCAGTTACTCTCAGAAAGCTTTCTTT.